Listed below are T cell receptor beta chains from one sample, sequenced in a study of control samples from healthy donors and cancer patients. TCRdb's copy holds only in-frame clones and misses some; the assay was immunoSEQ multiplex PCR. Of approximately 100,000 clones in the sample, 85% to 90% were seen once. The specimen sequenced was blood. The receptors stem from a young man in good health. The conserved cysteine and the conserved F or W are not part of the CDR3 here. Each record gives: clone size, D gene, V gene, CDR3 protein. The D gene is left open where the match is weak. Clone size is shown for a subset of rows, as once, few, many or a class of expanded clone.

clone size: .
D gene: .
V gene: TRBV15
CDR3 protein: ATSKPDPSSTGELF

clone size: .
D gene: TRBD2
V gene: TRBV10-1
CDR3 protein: ASSDDGTTTDTQY

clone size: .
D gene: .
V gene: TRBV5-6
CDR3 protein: ASSLVRGEAF

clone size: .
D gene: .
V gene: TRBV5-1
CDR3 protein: ASSLAERVTEAF

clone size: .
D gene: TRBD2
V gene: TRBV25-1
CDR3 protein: ASTPPGGGYGNEQF

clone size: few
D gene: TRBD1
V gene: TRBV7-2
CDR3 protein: ASGEGTAHSNQPQH

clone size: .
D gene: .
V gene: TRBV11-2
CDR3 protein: ASSRRTGSGTQY

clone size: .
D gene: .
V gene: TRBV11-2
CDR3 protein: ASSLDRGRSNEQY

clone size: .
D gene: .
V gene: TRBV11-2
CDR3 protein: ASSFSAGSYNEQF

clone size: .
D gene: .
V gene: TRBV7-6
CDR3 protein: ASSSFPGGNQPQH

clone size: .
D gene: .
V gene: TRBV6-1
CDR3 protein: ASSDDIMGETQY

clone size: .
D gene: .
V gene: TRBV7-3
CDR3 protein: ASSPRGQETQY

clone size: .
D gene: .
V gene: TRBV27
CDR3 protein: ASSFSRSEQY

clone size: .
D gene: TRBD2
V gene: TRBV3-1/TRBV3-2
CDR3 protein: ASSLTASGGNNEQF

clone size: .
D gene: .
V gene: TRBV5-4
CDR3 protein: ASSRHENTEAF

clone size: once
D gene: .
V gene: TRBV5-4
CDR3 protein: ASSWSFTGELF

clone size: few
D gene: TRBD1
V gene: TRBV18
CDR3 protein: ASSGTGDAWGYT

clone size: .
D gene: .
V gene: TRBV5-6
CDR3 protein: ASSSIGPGAQF

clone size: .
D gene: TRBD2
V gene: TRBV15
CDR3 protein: ATSRGLAGNTGELF

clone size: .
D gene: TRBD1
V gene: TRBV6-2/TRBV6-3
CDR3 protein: ASSYPGQVTEAF

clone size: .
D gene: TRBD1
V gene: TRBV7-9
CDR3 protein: ASSPGTANLEKLF

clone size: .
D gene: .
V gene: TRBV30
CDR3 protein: AWKRQYTEAF

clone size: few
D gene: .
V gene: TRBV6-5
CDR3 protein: ASSHRLVDTDTQY

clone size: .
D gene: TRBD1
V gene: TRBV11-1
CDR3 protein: ASSLRTGGQY

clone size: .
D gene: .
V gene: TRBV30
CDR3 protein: AWTGPRSYEQY

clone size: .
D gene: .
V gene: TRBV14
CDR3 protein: ASSQGRGPYNEQF

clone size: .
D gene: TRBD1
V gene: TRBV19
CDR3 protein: ASSRTPGTGDLYGYT

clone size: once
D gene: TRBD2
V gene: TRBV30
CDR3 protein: AWSEGLAGADEQF

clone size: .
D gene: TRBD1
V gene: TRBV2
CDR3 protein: ASSELPGGSQPQH

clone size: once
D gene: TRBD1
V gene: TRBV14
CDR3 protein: ASSRTGGTEAF

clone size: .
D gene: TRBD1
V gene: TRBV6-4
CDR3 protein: ASSDSQGPDTQY

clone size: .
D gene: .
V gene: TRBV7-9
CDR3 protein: ASSSGRGPQSTNEKLF

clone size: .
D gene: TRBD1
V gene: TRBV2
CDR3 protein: ASSEYGDRDGYT

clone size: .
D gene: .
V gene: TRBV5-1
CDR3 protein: ASSLGESYEQY

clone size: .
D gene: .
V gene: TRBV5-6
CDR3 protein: ASSLTGTRDTEAF

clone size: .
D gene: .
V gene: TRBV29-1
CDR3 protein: SVPYSGETQY

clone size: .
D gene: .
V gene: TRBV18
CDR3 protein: ASSLPESYNEQF

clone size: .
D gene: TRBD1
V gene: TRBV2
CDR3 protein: ASRPDRSETQY

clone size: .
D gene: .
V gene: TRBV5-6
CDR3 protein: ASSRYSSGNTIY

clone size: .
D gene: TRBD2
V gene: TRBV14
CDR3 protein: ASSVSEASGGSTDTQY

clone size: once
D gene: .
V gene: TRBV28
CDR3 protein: ASRRRANTEAF

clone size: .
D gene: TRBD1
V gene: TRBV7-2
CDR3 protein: ASSLAWSGQALGGYT

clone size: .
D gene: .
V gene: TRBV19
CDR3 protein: ARGEGKVESYEQY

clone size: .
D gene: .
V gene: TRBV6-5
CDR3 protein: ASSPTGFGNQPQH

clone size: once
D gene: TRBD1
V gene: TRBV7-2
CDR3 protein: ASKSQGALNSPLH

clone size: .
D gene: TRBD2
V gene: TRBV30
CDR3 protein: AWRFPSGGELF